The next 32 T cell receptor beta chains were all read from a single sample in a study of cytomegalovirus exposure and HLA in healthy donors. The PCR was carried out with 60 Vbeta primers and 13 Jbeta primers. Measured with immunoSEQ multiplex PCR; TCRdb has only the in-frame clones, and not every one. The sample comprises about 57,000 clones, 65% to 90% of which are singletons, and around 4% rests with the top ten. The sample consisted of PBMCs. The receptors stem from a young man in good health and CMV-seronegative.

The chain's CDR3 is CATRPGQLGPQHF. The CDR3 bases are TGTGCCACCAGGCCAGGCCAACTGGGGCCCCAGCATTTT. The chain uses TRBV15 and TRBJ1-5; unclear D gene. Looked up from germline, CDR1 is LNHNV and CDR2 is YYDKDF (reference sequence). The CDR3 has 13 amino acids. V dropped 6 bases and J dropped 9 bases, with 15 bases sitting between them.

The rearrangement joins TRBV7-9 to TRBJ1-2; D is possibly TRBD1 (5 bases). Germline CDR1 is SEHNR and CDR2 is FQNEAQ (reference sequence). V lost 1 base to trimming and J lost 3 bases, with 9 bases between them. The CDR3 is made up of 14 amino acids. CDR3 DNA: TGTGCCAGCAGCTTAGGCGGCAGGGACTATGGCTACACCTTC. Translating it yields CASSLGGRDYGYTF. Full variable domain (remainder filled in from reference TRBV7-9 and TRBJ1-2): DTGVSQNPRHKITKRGQNVTFRCDPISEHNRLYWYRQTLGQGPEFLTYFQNEAQLEKSRLLSDRFSAERPKGSFSTLEIQRTEQGDSAMYLCASSLGGRDYGYTFGSGTRLTVV.

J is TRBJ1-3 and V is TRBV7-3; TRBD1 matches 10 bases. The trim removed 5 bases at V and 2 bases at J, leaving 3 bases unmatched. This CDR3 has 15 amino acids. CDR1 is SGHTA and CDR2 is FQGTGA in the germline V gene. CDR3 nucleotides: TGTGCCAGCAGCCCCGACAGGGGGCCTGGAAACACCATATATTTT. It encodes CASSPDRGPGNTIYF.

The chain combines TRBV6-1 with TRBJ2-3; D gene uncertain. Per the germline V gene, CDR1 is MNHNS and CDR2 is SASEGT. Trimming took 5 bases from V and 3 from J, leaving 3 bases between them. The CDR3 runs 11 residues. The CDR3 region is CASSQTDTQYF. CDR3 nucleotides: TGTGCCAGCAGTCAGACAGATACGCAGTATTTT.

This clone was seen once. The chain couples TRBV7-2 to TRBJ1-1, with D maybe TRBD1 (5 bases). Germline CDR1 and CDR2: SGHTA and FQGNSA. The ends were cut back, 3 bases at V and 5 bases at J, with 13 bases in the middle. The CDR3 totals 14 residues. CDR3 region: CASSFAGLGTEAFF. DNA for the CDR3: TGTGCCAGCAGCTTCGCAGGGCTGGGTACTGAAGCTTTCTTT.

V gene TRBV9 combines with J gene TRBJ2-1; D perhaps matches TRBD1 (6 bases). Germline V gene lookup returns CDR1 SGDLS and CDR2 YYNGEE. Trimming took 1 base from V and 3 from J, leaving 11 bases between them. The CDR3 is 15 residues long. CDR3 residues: CASSVSGQSYNEQFF. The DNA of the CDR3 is TGTGCCAGCAGCGTATCTGGACAGAGCTACAATGAGCAGTTCTTC.

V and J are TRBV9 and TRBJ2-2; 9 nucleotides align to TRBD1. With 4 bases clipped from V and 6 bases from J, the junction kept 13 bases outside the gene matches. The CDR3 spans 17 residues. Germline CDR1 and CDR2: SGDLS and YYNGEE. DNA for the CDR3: TGTGCCAGCAGCCCGGTGGGCGACAGGGGGGCGGCCGGGGAGCTGTTTTTT. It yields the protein CASSPVGDRGAAGELFF.

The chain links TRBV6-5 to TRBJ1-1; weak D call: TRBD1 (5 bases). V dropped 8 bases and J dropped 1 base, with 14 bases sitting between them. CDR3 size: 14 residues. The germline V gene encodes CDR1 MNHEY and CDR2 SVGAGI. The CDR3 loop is CASRREGRNTEAFF. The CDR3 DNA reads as TGTGCCAGCCGTCGGGAGGGGAGGAACACTGAAGCTTTCTTT.

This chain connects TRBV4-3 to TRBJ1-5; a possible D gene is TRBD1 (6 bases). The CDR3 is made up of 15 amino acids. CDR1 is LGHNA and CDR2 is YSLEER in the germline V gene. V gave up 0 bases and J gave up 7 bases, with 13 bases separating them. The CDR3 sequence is CASSQEAGDRQPQHF. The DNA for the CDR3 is TGCGCCAGCAGCCAAGAAGCCGGTGACAGGCAGCCCCAGCATTTT.

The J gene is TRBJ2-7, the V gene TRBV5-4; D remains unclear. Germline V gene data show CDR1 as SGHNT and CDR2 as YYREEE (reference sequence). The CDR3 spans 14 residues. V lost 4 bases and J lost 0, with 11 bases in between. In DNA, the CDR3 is TGTGCCAGCAGCCTAACCGTATACTCCTACGAGCAGTACTTC. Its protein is CASSLTVYSYEQYF.

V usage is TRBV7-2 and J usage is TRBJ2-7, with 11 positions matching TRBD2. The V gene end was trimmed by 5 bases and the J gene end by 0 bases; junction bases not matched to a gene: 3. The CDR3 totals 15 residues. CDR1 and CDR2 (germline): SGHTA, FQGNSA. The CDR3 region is CASSVSGRDSYEQYF. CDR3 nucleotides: TGTGCCAGCAGCGTTAGCGGGAGGGACTCCTACGAGCAGTACTTC.

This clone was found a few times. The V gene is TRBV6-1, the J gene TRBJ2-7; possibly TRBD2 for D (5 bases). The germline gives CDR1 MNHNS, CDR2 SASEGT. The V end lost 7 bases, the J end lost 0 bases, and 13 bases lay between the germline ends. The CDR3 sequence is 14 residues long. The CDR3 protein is CASTSTGSSYEQYF. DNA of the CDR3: TGTGCCAGCACCTCGACGGGGAGCTCCTACGAGCAGTACTTC.

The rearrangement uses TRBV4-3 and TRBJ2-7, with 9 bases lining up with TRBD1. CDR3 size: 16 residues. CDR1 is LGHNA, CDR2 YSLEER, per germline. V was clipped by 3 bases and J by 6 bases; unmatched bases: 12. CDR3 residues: CASSQDPGGQGGEQYF. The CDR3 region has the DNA TGCGCCAGCAGCCAGGATCCCGGGGGACAGGGAGGCGAGCAGTACTTC.

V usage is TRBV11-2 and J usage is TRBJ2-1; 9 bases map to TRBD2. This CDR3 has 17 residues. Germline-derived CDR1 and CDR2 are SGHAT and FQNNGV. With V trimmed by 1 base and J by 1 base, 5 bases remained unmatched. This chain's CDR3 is CASSLGASGTSYNEQFF. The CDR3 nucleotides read TGTGCCAGCAGCTTAGGAGCTAGCGGGACATCCTACAATGAGCAGTTCTTC. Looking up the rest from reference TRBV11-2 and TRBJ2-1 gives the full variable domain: EAGVAQSPRYKIIEKRQSVAFWCNPISGHATLYWYQQILGQGPKLLIQFQNNGVVDDSQLPKDRFSAERLKGVDSTLKIQPAKLEDSAVYLCASSLGASGTSYNEQFFGPGTRLTVL.

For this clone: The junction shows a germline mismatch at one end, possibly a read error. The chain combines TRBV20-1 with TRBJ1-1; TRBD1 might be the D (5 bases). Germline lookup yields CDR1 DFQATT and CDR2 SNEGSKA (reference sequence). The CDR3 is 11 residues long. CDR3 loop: CSASSTPGLVF. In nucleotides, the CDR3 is TGCAGTGCTAGTAGCACACCAGGGCTGGTCTTT.

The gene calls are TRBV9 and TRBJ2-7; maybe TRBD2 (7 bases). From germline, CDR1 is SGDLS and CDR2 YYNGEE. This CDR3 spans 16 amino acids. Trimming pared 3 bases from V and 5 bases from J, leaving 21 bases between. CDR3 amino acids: CASSEDGGATVHEQYF. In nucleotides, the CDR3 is TGTGCCAGCAGCGAGGATGGGGGGGCTACAGTCCACGAGCAGTACTTC.

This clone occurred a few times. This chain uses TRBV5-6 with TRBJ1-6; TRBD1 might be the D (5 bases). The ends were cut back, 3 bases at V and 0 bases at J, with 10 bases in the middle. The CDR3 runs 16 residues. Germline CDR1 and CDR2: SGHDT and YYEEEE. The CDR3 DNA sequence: TGTGCCAGCAGCTACACAGGAAGCTCCTATAATTCACCCCTCCACTTT. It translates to CASSYTGSSYNSPLHF. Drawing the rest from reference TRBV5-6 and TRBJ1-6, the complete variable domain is DAGVTQSPTHLIKTRGQQVTLRCSPKSGHDTVSWYQQALGQGPQFIFQYYEEEERQRGNFPDRFSGHQFPNYSSELNVNALLLGDSALYLCASSYTGSSYNSPLHFGNGTRLTVT.

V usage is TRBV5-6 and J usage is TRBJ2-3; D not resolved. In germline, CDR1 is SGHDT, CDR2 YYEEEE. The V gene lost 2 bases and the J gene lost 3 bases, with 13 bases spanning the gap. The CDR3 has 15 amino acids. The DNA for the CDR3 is TGTGCCAGCAGCTTAGAGGAGAGGAGAACAGATACGCAGTATTTT. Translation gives CASSLEERRTDTQYF.

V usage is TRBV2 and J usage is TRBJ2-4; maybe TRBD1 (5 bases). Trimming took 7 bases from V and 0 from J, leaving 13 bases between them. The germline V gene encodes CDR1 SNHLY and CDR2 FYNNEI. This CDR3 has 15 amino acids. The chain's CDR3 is CASNLDSLAKNIQYF. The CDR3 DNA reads TGTGCCAGCAACCTTGACAGTCTAGCCAAAAACATTCAGTACTTC.

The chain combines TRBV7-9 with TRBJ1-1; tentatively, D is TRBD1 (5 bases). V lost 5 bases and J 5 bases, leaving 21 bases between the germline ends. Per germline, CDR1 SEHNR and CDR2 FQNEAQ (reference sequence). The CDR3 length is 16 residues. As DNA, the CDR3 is TGTGCCAGCAGCCCGCCCGGGACTCGGGGAATTACTGAAGCTTTCTTT. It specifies CASSPPGTRGITEAFF.

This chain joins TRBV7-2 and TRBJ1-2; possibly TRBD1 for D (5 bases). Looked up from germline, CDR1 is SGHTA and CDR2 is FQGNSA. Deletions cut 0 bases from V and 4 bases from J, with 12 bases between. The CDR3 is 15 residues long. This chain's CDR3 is CASSLAGPFGYGYTF. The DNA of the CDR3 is TGTGCCAGCAGCTTAGCGGGGCCCTTCGGCTATGGCTACACCTTC.

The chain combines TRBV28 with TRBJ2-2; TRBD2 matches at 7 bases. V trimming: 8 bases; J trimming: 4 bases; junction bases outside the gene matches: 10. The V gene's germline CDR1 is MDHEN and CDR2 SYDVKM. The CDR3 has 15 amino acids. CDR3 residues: CASLPRGVFTGELFF. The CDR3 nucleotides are TGTGCCAGCCTCCCTCGGGGGGTGTTCACCGGGGAGCTGTTTTTT. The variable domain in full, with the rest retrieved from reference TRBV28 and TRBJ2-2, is DVKVTQSSRYLVKRTGEKVFLECVQDMDHENMFWYRQDPGLGLRLIYFSYDVKMKEKGDIPEGYSVSREKKERFSLILESASTNQTSMYLCASLPRGVFTGELFFGEGSRLTVL.

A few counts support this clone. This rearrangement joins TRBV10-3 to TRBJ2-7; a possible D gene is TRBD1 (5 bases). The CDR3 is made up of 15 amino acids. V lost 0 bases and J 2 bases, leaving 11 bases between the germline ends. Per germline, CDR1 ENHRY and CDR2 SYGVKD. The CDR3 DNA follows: TGTGCCATCAGTGAGTCGTATGGGGCGGCCTACGAGCAGTACTTC. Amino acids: CAISESYGAAYEQYF.

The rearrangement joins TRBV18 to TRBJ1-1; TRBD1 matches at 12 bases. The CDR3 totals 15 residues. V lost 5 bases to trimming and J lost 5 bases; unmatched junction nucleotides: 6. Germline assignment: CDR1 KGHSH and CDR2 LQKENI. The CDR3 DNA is TGTGCCAGCTCAGGGGACAGGGGGCGGGATACTGAAGCTTTCTTT. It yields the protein CASSGDRGRDTEAFF.

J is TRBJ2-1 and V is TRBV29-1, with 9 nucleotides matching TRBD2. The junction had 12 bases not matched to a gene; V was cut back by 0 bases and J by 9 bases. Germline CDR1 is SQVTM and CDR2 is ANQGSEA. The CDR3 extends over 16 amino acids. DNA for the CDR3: TGCAGCGTTGAAGATCTTGCGACTAGCGGAATTGGTGAGCAGTTCTTC. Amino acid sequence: CSVEDLATSGIGEQFF.

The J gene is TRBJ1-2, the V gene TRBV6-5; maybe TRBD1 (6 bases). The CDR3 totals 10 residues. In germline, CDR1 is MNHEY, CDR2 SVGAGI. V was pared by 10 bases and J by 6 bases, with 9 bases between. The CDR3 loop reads CATHRDGYTF. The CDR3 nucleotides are TGTGCCACCCACAGGGATGGCTACACCTTC.

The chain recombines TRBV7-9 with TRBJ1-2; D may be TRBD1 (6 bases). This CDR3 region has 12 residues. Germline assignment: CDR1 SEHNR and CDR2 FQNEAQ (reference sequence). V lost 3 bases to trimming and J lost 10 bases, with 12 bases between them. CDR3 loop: CASSLDRHPYTF. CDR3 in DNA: TGTGCCAGCAGCTTGGACAGACATCCCTACACCTTC.

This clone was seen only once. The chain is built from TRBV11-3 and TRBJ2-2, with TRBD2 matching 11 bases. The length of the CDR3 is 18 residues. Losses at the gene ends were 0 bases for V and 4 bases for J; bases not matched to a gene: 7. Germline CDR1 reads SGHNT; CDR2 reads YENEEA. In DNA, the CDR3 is TGTGCCAGCAGCTTAGAACCGGGACTAGCGGCCCCCACCGGGGAGCTGTTTTTT. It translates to CASSLEPGLAAPTGELFF.

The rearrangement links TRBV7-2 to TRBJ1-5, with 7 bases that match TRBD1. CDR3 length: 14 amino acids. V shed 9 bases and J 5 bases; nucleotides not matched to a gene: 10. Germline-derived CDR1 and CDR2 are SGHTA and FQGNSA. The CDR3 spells CASSRGGNDQPQHF. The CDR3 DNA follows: TGTGCCAGTAGCAGAGGGGGCAATGATCAGCCCCAGCATTTT.

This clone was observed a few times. CDR3 protein: CASSFAARGEQFF. As DNA, the CDR3 is TGTGCCAGCAGTTTCGCCGCTCGGGGTGAGCAGTTCTTC. V and J are TRBV27 and TRBJ2-1; possible D gene TRBD2, 5 bases. Germline loops: CDR1 MNHEY, CDR2 SMNVEV (reference sequence). The CDR3 sequence is 13 residues long. V gave up 3 bases and J gave up 9 bases, with 12 bases separating them.

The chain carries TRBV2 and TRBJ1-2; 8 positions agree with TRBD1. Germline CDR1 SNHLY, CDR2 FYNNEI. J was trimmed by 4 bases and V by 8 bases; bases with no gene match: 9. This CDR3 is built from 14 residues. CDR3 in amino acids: CASLPTGVVYGYTF. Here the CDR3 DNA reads TGTGCCAGCCTACCGACAGGGGTAGTCTATGGCTACACCTTC.

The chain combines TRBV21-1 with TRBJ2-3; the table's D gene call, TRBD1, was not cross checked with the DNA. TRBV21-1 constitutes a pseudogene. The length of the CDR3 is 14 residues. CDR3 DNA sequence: TGTGCCAGCAGCAAATCCTCAGGGGGGGATACGCAGTATTTT. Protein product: CASSKSSGGDTQYF.